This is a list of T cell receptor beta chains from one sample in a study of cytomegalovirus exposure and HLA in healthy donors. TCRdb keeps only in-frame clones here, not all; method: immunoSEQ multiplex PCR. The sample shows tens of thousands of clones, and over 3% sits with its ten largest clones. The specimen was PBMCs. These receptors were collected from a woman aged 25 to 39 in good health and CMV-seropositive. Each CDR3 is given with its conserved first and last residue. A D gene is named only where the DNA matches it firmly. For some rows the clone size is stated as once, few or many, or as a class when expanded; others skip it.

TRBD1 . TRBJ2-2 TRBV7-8 TGTGCCACAGGACAGGGGGCTTTCACCGGGGAGCTGTTTTTT CATGQGAFTGELFF
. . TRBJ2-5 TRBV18 TGTGCCAGCTCACCACCCGGGTTAGGGACCCAGTACTTC CASSPPGLGTQYF
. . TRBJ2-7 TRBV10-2 TGCGCCAGCAGACCCAGGGTAGGCTACGAGCAGTACTTC CASRPRVGYEQYF
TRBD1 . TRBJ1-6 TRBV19 TGTGCCAGTAGTGCCGGACAGGGATTACGTTCACCCCTCCACTTT CASSAGQGLRSPLHF
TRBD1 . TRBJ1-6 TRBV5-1 TGCGCCAGCAGGGACGGGACAGGGAATTCACCCCTCCACTTT CASRDGTGNSPLHF
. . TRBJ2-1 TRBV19 TGTGCCAGTAGTACGACAGCAAGCTCCTACAATGAGCAGTTCTTC CASSTTASSYNEQFF
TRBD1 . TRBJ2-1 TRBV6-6 TGTGCCAGCAGTGACCAAGGGGGCGCCTACAATGAGCAGTTCTTC CASSDQGGAYNEQFF
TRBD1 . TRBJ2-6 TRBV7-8 TGTGCCAGCAGCTTACAGGGGGCTTTTGGGGCCAACGTCCTGACTTTC CASSLQGAFGANVLTF
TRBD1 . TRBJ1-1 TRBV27 TGTGCCAGCAGTAACAGGGGGGGTTTTTCGAACACTGAAGCTTTCTTT CASSNRGGFSNTEAFF
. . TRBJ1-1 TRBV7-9 TGTGCCAGCAGCGGGGTGGGACACACAATGAACACTGAAGCTTTCTTT CASSGVGHTMNTEAFF
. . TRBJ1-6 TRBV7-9 TGTGCCAGCAGCTCAACCGGCGGGGCACCCCTCCACTTT CASSSTGGAPLHF
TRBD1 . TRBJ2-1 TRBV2 TGTGCCAGGAGTCTCCTGACAGGGCTTCACTACAATGAGCAGTTCTTC CARSLLTGLHYNEQFF
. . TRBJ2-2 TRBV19 TGTGCCAGTAGTTCCGGACTTTCGAACACCGGGGAGCTGTTTTTT CASSSGLSNTGELFF
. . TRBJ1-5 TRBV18 TGTGCCAGCTCACCAGCGGGTTATCGCGATCAGCCCCAGCATTTT CASSPAGYRDQPQHF
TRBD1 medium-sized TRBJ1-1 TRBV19 TGTGCCACCAAGACAGGGGTCAACACTGAAGCTTTCTTT CATKTGVNTEAFF
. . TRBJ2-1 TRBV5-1 TGCGCCAGCAGCTTGGCTGCAGTATACAATGAGCAGTTCTTC CASSLAAVYNEQFF
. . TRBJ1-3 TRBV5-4 TGTGCCAGCAGCTTGGAGGCAGGGAAATTCTCTGGAAACACCATATATTTT CASSLEAGKFSGNTIYF
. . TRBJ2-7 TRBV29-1 TGCAGCGTTGTATCGGTGTACAGCGAGCAGTACTTC CSVVSVYSEQYF
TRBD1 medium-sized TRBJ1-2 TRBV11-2 TGTGCCAGCAGCTTAGAAGAACAGGGGTATGGCTACACCTTC CASSLEEQGYGYTF
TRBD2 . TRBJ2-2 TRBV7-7 TGTGCCAGCAGCCCAGGGACTAGCGGGGTTCGAACCGGGGAGCTGTTTTTT CASSPGTSGVRTGELFF
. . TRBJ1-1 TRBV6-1 TGTGCCAGCAGTGAAGCGGGATCCCGGGGGTCGGCTGAAGCTTTCTTT CASSEAGSRGSAEAFF